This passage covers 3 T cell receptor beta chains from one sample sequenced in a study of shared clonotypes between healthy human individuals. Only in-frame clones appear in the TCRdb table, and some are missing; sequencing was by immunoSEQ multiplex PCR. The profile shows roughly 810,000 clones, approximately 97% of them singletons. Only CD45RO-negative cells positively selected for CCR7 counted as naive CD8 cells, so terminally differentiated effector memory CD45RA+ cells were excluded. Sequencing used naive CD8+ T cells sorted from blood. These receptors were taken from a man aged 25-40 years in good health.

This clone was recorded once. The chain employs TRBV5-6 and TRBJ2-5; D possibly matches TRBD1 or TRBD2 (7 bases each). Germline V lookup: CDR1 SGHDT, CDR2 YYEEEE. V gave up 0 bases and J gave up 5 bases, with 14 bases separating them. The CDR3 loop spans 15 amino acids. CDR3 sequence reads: CASSLERQGGETQYF. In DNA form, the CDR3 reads TGTGCCAGCAGCTTGGAAAGACAGGGAGGGGAGACCCAGTACTTC.

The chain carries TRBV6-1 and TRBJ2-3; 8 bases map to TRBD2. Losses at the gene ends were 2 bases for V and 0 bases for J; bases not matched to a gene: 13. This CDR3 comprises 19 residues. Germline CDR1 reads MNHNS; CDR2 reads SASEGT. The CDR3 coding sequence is TGTGCCAGCAGTGAATATTTAAAGGGACTAGTCGAGAGCACAGATACGCAGTATTTT. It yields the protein CASSEYLKGLVESTDTQYF.

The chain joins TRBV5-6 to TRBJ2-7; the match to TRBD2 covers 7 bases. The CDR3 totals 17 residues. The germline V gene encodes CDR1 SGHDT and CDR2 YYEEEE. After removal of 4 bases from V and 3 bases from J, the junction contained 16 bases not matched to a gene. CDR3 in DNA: TGTGCCAGCAGCAGATCCGACCTTGCGGGAGTCTACTACGAGCAGTACTTC. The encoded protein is CASSRSDLAGVYYEQYF.